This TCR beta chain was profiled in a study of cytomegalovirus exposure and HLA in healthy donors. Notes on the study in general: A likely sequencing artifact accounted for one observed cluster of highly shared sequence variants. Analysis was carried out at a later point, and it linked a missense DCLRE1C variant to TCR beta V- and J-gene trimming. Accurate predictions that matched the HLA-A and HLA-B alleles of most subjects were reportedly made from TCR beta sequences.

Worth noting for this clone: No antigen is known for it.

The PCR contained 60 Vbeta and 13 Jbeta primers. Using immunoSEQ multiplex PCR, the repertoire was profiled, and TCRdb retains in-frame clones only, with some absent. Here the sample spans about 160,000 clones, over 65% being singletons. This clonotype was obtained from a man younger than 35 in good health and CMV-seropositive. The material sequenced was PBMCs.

This CDR3 is CAWSVGQGDEKLFF. DNA of the CDR3: TGTGCCTGGAGTGTCGGACAGGGAGATGAAAAACTGTTTTTT. This chain links TRBV30 with TRBJ1-4, with 8 bases matching TRBD1. The CDR3 loop spans 14 amino acids. Germline V gene data show CDR1 as GTSNPN and CDR2 as SVGIG (reference sequence). Trimming cost V 0 bases and J 6 bases; bases outside gene matches: 3.